This TCR beta chain was recorded in a study of CD8 T cells in ankylosing spondylitis. Study outcomes and limitations: The clones that were linked to disease were reported to be significantly enriched in matched synovial fluid samples from ankylosing spondylitis patients.

This CDR3 spans 15 amino acids. The V and J ends lost 7 bases and 4 bases respectively, with 14 bases between them. Germline lookup yields CDR1 WSHSY and CDR2 SAAADI. MiXCR, run by TCRdb on the 5' RACE reads, gives a single entry per CDR3 protein. The table records roughly 180,000 distinct CDR3 sequences, 9.8% of them present only once. On this clonotype: Its antigen is still unknown.

This TCR was recovered from a female donor with ankylosing spondylitis or in good health (not recorded which). Material: blood, either unsorted or a sorted T cell fraction (not recorded which). The chain joins TRBV10-2 to TRBJ1-6; a possible D gene is TRBD1 (5 bases). In nucleotides, the CDR3 is TGCGCCAGCATGGGTCAGGGTGGTTATAATTCACCCCTCCACTTT. This encodes CASMGQGGYNSPLHF.